This TCR beta chain was observed in a study of blood T cell repertoires in COVID-19. The V end lost 6 bases, the J end lost 7 bases, and 10 bases lay between the germline ends. Germline V CDR1 and CDR2: SGHTS, YDEGEE. The CDR3 is made up of 12 amino acids. The assay was immunoSEQ multiplex PCR, and TCRdb's table has in-frame clones only and misses some. The sample shows 110,000 to 150,000 clones, just under 90% of them seen only once. The specimen sequenced was peripheral blood. J is TRBJ2-2 and V is TRBV5-8, with D maybe TRBD2 (5 bases). The clonotype was recovered from a woman aged 40 to 49 with acute or convalescent COVID-19. CDR3 residues: CASMEAVGELFF. The CDR3 DNA reads as TGTGCCAGCATGGAGGCGGTCGGGGAGCTGTTTTTT. The whole variable domain, remainder taken from reference TRBV5-8 and TRBJ2-2, is EAGVTQSPTHLIKTRGQQATLRCSPISGHTSVYWYQQALGLGLQFLLWYDEGEERNRGNFPPRFSGRQFPNYSSELNVNALELEDSALYLCASMEAVGELFFGEGSRLTVL.